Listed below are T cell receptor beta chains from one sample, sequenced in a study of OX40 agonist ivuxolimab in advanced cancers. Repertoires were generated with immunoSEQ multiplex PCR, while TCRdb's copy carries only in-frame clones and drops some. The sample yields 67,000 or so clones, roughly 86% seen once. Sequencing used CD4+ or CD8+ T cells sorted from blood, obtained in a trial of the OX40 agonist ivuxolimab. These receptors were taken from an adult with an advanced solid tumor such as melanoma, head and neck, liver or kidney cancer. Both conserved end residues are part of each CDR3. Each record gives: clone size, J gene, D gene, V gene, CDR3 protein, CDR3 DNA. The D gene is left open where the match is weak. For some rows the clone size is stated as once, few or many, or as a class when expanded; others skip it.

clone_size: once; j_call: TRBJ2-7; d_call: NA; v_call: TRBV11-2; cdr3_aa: CASSPGPFGDYEQYF; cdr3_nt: TGTGCCAGCAGCCCCGGTCCCTTTGGGGACTACGAGCAGTACTTC
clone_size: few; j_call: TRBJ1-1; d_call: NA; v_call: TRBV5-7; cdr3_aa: CASSRYSTEAFF; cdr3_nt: TGTGCCAGCAGCAGGTACAGCACTGAAGCTTTCTTT
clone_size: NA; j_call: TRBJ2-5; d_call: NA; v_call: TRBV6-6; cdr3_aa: CASSARGGETQYF; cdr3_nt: TGTGCCAGCAGCGCCAGAGGGGGGGAGACCCAGTACTTC
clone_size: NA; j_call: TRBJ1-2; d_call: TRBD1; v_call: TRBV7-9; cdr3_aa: CASGQGDYGYTF; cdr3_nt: TGTGCCAGTGGACAGGGCGACTATGGCTACACCTTC
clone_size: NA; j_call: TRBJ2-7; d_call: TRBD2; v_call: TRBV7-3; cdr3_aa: CASSTGTSGGPGEQYF; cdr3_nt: TGTGCCAGCAGCACGGGGACTAGCGGGGGACCTGGCGAGCAGTACTTC
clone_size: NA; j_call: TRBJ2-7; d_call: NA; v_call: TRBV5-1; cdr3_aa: CASSLTESSGGEQYF; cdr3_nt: TGCGCCAGCAGCTTGACAGAATCAAGCGGAGGGGAGCAGTACTTC
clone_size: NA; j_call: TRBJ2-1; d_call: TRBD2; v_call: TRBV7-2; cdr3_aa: CASSLAEVTSGRSEQFF; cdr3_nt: TGTGCCAGCAGCTTAGCGGAGGTGACTAGCGGGAGATCGGAGCAGTTCTTC
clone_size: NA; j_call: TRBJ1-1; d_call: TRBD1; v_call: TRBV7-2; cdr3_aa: CASSLAGQGARTEAFF; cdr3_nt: TGTGCCAGCAGCTTAGCTGGACAGGGGGCACGGACTGAAGCTTTCTTT
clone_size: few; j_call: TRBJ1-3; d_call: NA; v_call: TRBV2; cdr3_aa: CASMSGERNTIYF; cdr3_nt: TGTGCCAGCATGTCCGGCGAGCGGAACACCATATATTTT
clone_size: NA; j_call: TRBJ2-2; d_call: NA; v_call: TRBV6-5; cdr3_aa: CASSTSERLTGELFF; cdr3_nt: TGTGCCAGCAGTACGAGCGAGCGGCTCACCGGGGAGCTGTTTTTT
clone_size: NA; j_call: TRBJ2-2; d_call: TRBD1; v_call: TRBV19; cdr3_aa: CASSVDRGTGELFF; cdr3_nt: TGTGCCAGTAGTGTCGACAGGGGGACCGGGGAGCTGTTTTTT
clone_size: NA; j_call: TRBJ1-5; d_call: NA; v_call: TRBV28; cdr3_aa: CASSSRDGGSDQPQHF; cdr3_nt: TGTGCCAGCAGTTCGCGAGATGGAGGGAGCGATCAGCCCCAGCATTTT
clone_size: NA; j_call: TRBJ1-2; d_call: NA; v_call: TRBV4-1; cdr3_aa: CASSQGLTFGEPKHNYGYTF; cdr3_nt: TGCGCCAGCAGCCAAGGGTTAACTTTTGGGGAACCGAAGCATAACTATGGCTACACCTTC
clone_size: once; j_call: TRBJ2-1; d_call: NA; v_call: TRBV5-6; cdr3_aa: CASSYMSGYNEQFF; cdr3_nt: TGTGCCAGCAGCTATATGTCAGGTTACAATGAGCAGTTCTTC
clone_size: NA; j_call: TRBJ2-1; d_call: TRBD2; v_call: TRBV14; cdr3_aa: CASSQGRSGSSRGEQFF; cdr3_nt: TGTGCCAGCAGCCAAGGAAGAAGCGGGAGTAGTAGGGGTGAGCAGTTCTTC
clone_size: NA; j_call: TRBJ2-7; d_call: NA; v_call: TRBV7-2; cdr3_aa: CASSLAGPGAYEQYF; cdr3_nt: TGTGCCAGCAGCTTAGCGGGACCTGGGGCCTACGAGCAGTACTTC
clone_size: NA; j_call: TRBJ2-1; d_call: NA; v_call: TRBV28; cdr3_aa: CASSLSGRYNEQFF; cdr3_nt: TGTGCCAGCAGTTTATCGGGACGGTACAATGAGCAGTTCTTC
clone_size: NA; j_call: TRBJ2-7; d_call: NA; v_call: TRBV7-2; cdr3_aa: CASSRDTYEQYF; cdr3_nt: TGTGCCAGCAGCCGAGACACGTACGAGCAGTACTTC
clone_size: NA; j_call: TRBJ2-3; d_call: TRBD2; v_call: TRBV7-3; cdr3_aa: CASRQAGPPADTQYF; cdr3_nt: TGTGCCAGCAGACAAGCGGGGCCTCCCGCAGATACGCAGTATTTT
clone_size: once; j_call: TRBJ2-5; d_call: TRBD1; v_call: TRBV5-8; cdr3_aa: CASSPRTGGETQYF; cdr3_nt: TGTGCCAGCAGCCCCAGGACAGGGGGGGAGACCCAGTACTTC
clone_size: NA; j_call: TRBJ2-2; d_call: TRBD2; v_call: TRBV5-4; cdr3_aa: CASSSGTSGRLTGELFF; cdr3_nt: TGTGCCAGCAGCTCCGGGACTAGCGGGAGATTGACCGGGGAGCTGTTTTTT
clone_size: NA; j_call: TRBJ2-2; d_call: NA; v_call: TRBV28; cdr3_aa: CASSPHPGTSNTGELFF; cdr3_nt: TGTGCCAGCAGTCCGCATCCCGGGACATCGAACACCGGGGAGCTGTTTTTT
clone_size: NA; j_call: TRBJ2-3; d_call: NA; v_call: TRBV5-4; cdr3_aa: CASSDAGITDTQYF; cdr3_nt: TGTGCCAGCAGTGACGCGGGTATCACAGATACGCAGTATTTT
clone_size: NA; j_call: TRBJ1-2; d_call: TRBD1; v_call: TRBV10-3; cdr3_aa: CAISESQGDGDGYTF; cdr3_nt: TGTGCCATCAGTGAGTCCCAGGGGGATGGGGATGGCTACACCTTC
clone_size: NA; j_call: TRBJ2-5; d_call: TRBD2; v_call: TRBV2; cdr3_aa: CASSSGGPIRETQYF; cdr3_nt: TGTGCCAGCAGCTCGGGAGGTCCCATCAGGGAGACCCAGTACTTC
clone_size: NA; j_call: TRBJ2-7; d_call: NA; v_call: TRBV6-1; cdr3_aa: CASSLGDEQYF; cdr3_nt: TGTGCCAGCAGTCTAGGCGACGAGCAGTACTTC
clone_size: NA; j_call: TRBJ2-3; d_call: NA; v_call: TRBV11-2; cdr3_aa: CASSFSGVGTDTQYF; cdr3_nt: TGTGCCAGCAGCTTCTCGGGAGTAGGAACAGATACGCAGTATTTT
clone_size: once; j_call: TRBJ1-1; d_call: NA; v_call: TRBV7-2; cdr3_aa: CASSTHGQQNTEAFF; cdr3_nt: TGTGCCAGCAGCACCCATGGGCAGCAGAACACTGAAGCTTTCTTT
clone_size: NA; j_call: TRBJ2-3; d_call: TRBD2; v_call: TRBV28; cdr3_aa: CASSGERLAGADTQYF; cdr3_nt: TGTGCCAGCAGTGGGGAGAGACTAGCGGGAGCAGATACGCAGTATTTT
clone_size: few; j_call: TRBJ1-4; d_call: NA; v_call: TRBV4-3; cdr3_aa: CASSQERDRFNELFF; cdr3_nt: TGCGCCAGCAGCCAAGAACGAGACCGGTTTAATGAACTGTTTTTT
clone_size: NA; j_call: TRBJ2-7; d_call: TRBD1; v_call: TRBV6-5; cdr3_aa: CASRVGTAYEQYF; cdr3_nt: TGTGCCAGCAGGGTCGGGACAGCCTACGAGCAGTACTTC
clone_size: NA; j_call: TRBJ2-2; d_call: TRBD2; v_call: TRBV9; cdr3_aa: CASSLRLAGDVTGELFF; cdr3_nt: TGTGCCAGCAGCCTCCGACTAGCGGGAGATGTCACCGGGGAGCTGTTTTTT
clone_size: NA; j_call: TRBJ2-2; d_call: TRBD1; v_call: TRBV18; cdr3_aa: CASSPAGTGGTGELFF; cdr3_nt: TGTGCCAGCTCACCAGCCGGGACAGGGGGGACCGGGGAGCTGTTTTTT
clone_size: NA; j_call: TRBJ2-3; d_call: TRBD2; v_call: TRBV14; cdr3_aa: CASSQRGTSGTGNTDTQYF; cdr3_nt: TGTGCCAGCAGCCAACGGGGGACTAGCGGAACGGGGAACACAGATACGCAGTATTTT
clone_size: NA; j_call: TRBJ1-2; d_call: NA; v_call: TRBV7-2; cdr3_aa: CASSLARGNYGYTF; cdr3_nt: TGTGCCAGCAGCTTAGCGAGGGGTAACTATGGCTACACCTTC
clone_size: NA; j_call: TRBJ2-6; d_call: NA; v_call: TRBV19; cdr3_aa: CASSIGGASGANVLTF; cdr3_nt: TGTGCCAGTAGTATAGGAGGGGCCAGCGGGGCCAACGTCCTGACTTTC
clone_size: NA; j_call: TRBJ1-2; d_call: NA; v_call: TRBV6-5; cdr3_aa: CATSGATNYGYTF; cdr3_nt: TGTGCCACATCAGGGGCGACTAACTATGGCTACACCTTC
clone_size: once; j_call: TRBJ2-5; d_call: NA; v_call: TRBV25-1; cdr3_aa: CASSGGVQETQYF; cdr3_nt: TGTGCCAGCAGTGGGGGGGTGCAAGAGACCCAGTACTTC
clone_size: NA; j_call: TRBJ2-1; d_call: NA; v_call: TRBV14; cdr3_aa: CASSQDGGAIYNEQFF; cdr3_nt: TGTGCCAGCAGCCAAGACGGAGGGGCCATTTACAATGAGCAGTTCTTC
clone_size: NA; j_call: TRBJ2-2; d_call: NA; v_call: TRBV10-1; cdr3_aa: CASSPGLPTNTGELFF; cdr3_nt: TGCGCCAGCAGTCCAGGACTGCCTACGAACACCGGGGAGCTGTTTTTT
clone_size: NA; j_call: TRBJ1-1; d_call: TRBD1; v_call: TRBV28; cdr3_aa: CASSFRGQPNTEAFF; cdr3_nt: TGTGCCAGCAGTTTCAGGGGACAGCCTAACACTGAAGCTTTCTTT
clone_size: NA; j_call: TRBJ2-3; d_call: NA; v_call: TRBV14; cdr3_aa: CASSPRTSTDTQYF; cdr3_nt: TGTGCCAGCAGCCCCCGGACTAGCACAGATACGCAGTATTTT
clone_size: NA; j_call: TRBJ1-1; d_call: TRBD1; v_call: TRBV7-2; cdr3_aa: CASSYHRGTEAFF; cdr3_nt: TGTGCCAGCAGCTATCACAGGGGCACTGAAGCTTTCTTT
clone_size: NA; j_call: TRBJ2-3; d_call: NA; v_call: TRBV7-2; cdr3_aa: CASSLVASSDTQYF; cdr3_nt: TGTGCCAGCAGCTTAGTGGCTAGCTCAGATACGCAGTATTTT
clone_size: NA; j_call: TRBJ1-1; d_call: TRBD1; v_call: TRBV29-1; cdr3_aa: CSVQGARDTEAFF; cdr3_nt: TGCAGCGTTCAGGGGGCGCGCGACACTGAAGCTTTCTTT
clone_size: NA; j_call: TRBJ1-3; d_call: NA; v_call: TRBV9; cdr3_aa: CASSVEGNSGNTIYF; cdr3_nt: TGTGCCAGCAGCGTAGAGGGAAACTCTGGAAACACCATATATTTT
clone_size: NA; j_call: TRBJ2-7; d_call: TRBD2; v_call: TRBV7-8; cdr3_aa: CASSPGGRFYEQYF; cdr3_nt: TGTGCCAGCAGCCCGGGCGGGAGGTTCTACGAGCAGTACTTC
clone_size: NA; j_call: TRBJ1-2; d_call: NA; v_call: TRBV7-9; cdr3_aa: CASSQTGSDGYTF; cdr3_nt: TGTGCCAGCAGCCAAACAGGGTCCGATGGCTACACCTTC
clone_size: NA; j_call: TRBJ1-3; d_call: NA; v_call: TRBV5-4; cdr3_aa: CASSPATGNTIYF; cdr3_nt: TGTGCCAGCAGCCCCGCTACAGGAAACACCATATATTTT
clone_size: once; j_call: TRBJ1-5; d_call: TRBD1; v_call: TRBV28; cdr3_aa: CASRDDRVNQPQHF; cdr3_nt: TGTGCCAGCAGGGACGACAGGGTCAATCAGCCCCAGCATTTT
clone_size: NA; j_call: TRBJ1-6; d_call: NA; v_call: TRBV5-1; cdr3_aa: CASSESQGSPLHF; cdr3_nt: TGCGCCAGCAGCGAATCGCAGGGTTCACCCCTCCACTTT
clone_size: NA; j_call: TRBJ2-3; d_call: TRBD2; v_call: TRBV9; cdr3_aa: CASSRDYGLTDTQYF; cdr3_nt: TGTGCCAGCAGCCGGGACTATGGGTTGACAGATACGCAGTATTTT
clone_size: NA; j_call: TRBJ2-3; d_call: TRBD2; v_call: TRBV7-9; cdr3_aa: CASGTSVSTDTQYF; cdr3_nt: TGTGCCAGCGGGACTAGCGTGAGCACAGATACGCAGTATTTT
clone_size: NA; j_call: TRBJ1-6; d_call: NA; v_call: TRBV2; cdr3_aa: CASNVQGWNSPLHF; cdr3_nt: TGTGCCAGCAATGTTCAGGGTTGGAATTCACCCCTCCACTTT
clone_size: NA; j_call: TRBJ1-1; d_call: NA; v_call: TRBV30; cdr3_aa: CAWTSRGTEAFF; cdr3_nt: TGTGCCTGGACCTCACGAGGCACTGAAGCTTTCTTT